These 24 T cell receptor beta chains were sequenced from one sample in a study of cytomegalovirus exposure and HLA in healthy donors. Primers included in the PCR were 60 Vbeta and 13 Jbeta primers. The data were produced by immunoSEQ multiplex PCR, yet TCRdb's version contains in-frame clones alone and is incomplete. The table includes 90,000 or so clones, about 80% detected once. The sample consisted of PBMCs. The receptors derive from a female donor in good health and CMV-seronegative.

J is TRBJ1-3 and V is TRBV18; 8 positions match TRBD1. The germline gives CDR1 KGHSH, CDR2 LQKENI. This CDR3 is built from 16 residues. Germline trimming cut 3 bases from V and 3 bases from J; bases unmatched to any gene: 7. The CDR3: CASSPFDRGYGNTIYF. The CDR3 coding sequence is TGTGCCAGCTCACCTTTTGACAGGGGTTATGGAAACACCATATATTTT.

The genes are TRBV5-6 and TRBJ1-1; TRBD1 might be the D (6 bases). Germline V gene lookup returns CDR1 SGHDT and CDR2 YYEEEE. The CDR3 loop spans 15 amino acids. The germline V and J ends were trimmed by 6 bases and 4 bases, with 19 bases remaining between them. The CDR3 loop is CASMGTIQGSTEAFF. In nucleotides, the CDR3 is TGTGCCAGCATGGGCACTATACAGGGCTCCACTGAAGCTTTCTTT.

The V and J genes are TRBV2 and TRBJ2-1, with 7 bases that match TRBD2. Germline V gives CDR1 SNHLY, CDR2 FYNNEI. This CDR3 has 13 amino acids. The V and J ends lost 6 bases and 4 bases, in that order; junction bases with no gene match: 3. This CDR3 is CASRTGGYNEQFF. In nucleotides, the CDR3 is TGTGCCAGCAGGACGGGGGGATACAATGAGCAGTTCTTC.

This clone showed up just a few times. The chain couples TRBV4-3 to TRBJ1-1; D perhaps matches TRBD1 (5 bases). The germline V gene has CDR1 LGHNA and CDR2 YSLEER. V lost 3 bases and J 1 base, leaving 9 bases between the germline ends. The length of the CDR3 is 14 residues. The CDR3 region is CASSQRDRNTEAFF. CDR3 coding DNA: TGCGCCAGCAGCCAGAGAGACAGGAACACTGAAGCTTTCTTT.

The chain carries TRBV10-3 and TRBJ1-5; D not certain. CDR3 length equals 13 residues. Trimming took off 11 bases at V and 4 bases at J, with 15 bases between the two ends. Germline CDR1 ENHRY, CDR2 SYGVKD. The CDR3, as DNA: TGTGCCGCGAGGCGGGATTTTAATCAGCCCCAGCATTTT. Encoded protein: CAARRDFNQPQHF.

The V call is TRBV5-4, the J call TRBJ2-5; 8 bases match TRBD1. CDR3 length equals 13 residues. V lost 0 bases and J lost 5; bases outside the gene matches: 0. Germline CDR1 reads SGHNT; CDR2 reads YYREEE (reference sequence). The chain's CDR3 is CASSLGQGETQYF. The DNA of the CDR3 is TGTGCCAGCAGCTTGGGACAGGGGGAGACCCAGTACTTC.

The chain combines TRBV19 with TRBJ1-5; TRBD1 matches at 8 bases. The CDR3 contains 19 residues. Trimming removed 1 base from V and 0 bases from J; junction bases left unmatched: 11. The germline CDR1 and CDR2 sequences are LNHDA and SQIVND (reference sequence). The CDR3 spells CASSIVYGGDRYSNQPQHF. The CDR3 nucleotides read TGTGCCAGTAGTATAGTCTATGGAGGGGACAGGTATAGCAATCAGCCCCAGCATTTT.

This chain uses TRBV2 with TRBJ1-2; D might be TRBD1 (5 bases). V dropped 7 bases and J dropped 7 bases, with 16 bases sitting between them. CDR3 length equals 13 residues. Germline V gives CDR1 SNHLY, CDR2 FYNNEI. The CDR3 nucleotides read TGTGCCAGCACCGACGTTATGGGGGGTGGCTACACCTTC. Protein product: CASTDVMGGGYTF.

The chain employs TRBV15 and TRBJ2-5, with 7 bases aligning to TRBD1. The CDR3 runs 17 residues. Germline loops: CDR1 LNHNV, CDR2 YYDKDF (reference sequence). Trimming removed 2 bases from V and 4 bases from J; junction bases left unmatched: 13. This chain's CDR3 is CATSRRSRGIVRETQYF. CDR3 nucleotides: TGTGCCACCAGCAGACGCAGCAGGGGGATTGTACGAGAGACCCAGTACTTC. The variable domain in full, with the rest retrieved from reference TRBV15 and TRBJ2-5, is DAMVIQNPRYQVTQFGKPVTLSCSQTLNHNVMYWYQQKSSQAPKLLFHYYDKDFNNEADTPDNFQSRRPNTSFCFLDIRSPGLGDTAMYLCATSRRSRGIVRETQYFGPGTRLLVL.

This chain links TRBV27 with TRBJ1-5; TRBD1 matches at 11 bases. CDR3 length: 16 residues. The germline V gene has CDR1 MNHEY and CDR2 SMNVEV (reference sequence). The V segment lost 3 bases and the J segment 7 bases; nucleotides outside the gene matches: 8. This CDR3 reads CASSFSGTGGEQPQHF. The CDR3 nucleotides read TGTGCCAGCAGTTTCTCCGGGACAGGGGGGGAACAGCCCCAGCATTTT.

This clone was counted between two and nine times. CDR3 amino acids: CAWITGSGTEAFF. The DNA for the CDR3 is TGTGCCTGGATTACAGGGTCAGGAACTGAAGCTTTCTTT. The chain is built from TRBV30 and TRBJ1-1; D is perhaps TRBD1 (6 bases). With 4 bases removed from V and 5 bases from J, the gap between germline ends came to 14 bases. The CDR3 loop spans 13 amino acids. Germline V gene sequence: CDR1 GTSNPN, CDR2 SVGIG (reference sequence).

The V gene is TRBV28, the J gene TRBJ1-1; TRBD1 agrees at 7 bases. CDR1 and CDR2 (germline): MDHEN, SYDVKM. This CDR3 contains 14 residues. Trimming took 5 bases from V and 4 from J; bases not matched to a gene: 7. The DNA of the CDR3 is TGTGCCAGCAGTAACAGGGGCGCGGGCACTGAAGCTTTCTTT. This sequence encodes CASSNRGAGTEAFF.

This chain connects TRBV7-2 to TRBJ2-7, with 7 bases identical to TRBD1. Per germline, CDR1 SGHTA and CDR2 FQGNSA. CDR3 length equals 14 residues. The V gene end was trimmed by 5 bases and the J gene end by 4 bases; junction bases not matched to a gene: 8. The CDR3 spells CASSPTGALYEQYF. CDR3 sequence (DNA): TGTGCCAGCAGCCCCACAGGGGCGCTTTACGAGCAGTACTTC.

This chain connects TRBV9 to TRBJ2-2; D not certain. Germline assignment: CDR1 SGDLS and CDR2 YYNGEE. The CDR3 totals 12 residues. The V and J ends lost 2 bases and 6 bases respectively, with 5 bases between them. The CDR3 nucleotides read TGTGCCAGCAGCGTTGGGCCCGGGGAGCTGTTTTTT. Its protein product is CASSVGPGELFF. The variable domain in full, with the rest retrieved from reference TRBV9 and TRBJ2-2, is DSGVTQTPKHLITATGQRVTLRCSPRSGDLSVYWYQQSLDQGLQFLIQYYNGEERAKGNILERFSAQQFPDLHSELNLSSLELGDSALYFCASSVGPGELFFGEGSRLTVL.

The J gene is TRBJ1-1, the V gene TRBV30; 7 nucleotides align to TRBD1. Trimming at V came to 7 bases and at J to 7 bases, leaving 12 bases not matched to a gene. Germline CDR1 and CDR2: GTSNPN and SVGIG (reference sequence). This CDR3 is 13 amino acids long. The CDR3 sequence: CASSRTGVIEAFF. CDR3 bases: TGTGCCTCCTCCCGGACAGGCGTGATTGAAGCTTTCTTT.

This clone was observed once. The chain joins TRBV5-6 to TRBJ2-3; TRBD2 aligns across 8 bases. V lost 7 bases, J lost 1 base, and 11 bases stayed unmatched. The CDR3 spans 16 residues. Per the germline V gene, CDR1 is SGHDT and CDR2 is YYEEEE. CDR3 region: CASAEGLREGTDTQYF. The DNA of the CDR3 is TGTGCCAGCGCCGAAGGCCTGCGGGAGGGCACAGATACGCAGTATTTT.

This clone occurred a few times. CDR3 in amino acids: CASSHGQGKGSHEKLFF. The CDR3 DNA sequence: TGTGCCAGCAGCCACGGACAGGGTAAAGGGAGTCATGAAAAACTGTTTTTT. The V and J genes are TRBV16 and TRBJ1-4; 8 nucleotides agree with TRBD1. The V gene's germline CDR1 is KGHSY and CDR2 FQNENV. V shed 3 bases and J 6 bases; nucleotides not matched to a gene: 12. The CDR3 loop spans 17 amino acids.

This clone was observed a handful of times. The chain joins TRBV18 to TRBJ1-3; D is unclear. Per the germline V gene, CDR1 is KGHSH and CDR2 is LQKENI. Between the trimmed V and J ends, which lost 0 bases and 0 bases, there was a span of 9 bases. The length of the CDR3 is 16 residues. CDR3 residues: CASSPPAGNSGNTIYF. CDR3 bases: TGTGCCAGCTCACCACCGGCAGGAAACTCTGGAAACACCATATATTTT.

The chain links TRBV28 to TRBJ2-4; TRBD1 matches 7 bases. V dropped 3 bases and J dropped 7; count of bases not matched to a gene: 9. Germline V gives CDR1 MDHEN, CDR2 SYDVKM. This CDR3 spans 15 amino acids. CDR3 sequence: CASSLEGGVGNIQYF. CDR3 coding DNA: TGTGCCAGCAGTTTGGAAGGGGGCGTTGGGAACATTCAGTACTTC. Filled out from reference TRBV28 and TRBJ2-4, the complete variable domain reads DVKVTQSSRYLVKRTGEKVFLECVQDMDHENMFWYRQDPGLGLRLIYFSYDVKMKEKGDIPEGYSVSREKKERFSLILESASTNQTSMYLCASSLEGGVGNIQYFGAGTRLSVL.

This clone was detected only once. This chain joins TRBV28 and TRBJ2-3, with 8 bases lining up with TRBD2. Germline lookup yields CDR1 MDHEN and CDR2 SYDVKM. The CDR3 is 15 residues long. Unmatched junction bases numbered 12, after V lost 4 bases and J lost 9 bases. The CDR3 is CASSSRVPGGPTQYF. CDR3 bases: TGTGCCAGCAGTTCCAGGGTTCCGGGGGGGCCGACGCAGTATTTT.

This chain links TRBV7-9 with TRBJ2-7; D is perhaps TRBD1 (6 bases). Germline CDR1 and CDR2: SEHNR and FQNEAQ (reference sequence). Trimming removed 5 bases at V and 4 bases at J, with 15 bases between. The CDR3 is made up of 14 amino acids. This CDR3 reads CASSKRQVQYEQYF. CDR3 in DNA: TGTGCCAGCAGCAAACGACAGGTGCAATACGAGCAGTACTTC.

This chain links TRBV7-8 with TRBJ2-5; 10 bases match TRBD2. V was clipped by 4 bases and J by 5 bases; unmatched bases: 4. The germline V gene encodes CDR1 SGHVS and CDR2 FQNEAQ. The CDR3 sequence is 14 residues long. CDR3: CASSSLAGTETQYF. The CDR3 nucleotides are TGTGCCAGCAGCTCACTAGCGGGAACGGAGACCCAGTACTTC.

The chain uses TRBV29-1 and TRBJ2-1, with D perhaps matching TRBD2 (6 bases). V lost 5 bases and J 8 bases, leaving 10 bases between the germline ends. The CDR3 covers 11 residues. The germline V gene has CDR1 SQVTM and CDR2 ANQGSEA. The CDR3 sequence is CSVLGGYEQFF. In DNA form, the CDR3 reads TGCAGCGTTCTCGGGGGTTATGAGCAGTTCTTC.

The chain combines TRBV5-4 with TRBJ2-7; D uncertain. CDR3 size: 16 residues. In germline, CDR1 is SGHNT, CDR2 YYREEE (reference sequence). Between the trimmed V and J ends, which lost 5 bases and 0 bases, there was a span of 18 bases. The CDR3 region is CASSFGGSLLSYEQYF. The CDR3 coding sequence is TGTGCCAGCAGTTTTGGCGGCTCCCTCCTCTCCTACGAGCAGTACTTC.